The 10 T cell receptor beta chains below all came from one sample that was sequenced in a study of blood T cell repertoires in COVID-19. Produced via immunoSEQ multiplex PCR; TCRdb's table is partial and in-frame only. Found here are about 170,000 clones, about four fifths of them singletons; the top ten hold approximately 14%. The specimen sequenced was peripheral blood. These receptors were collected from a man aged 18 to 30 with active or convalescent COVID-19.

The chain recombines TRBV9 with TRBJ2-3; possible D gene TRBD1, 5 bases. Looked up from germline, CDR1 is SGDLS and CDR2 is YYNGEE. This CDR3 region has 14 residues. Trimming removed 3 bases at V and 6 bases at J, with 14 bases between. CDR3 nucleotides: TGTGCCAGCAGCGAAGGGGCGCCGTCGGATACGCAGTATTTT. Encoded protein: CASSEGAPSDTQYF.

The chain links TRBV30 to TRBJ1-5, with TRBD1 matching over 9 bases. Germline-derived CDR1 and CDR2 are GTSNPN and SVGIG (reference sequence). V dropped 5 bases and J dropped 1; count of bases not matched to a gene: 0. This CDR3 comprises 13 residues. The CDR3 loop reads CAWGQGSNQPQHF. Written as DNA, the CDR3 is TGTGCCTGGGGACAGGGGAGCAATCAGCCCCAGCATTTT.

V usage is TRBV3-1 (or the pseudogene TRBV3-2) and J usage is TRBJ1-1; weak D call: TRBD1 (5 bases). This CDR3 comprises 16 residues. Germline assignment: CDR1 LGHDT and CDR2 YNNKEL (reference sequence). With 1 base removed from V and 10 bases from J, the gap between germline ends came to 22 bases. The CDR3 loop reads CASSQAPRFRGGVAFF. The CDR3 region has the DNA TGTGCCAGCAGCCAAGCCCCCCGGTTTAGGGGTGGTGTAGCTTTCTTT.

The rearrangement uses TRBV2 and TRBJ1-2, with TRBD1 identical over 10 bases. V lost 1 base, J lost 5 bases, and 7 bases stayed unmatched. The CDR3 length is 16 residues. Per the germline V gene, CDR1 is SNHLY and CDR2 is FYNNEI. In DNA, the CDR3 is TGTGCCAGCAGTGAAGTCCCGGGACAGGGGACTTATGGCTACACCTTC. Its translation is CASSEVPGQGTYGYTF.

The V and J genes are TRBV18 and TRBJ2-7, with D maybe TRBD2 (5 bases). This CDR3 is built from 14 residues. The V and J ends lost 4 bases and 6 bases respectively, with 16 bases between them. Germline CDR1 reads KGHSH; CDR2 reads LQKENI. CDR3 amino acids: CASSQTPQAGEQYF. In DNA, the CDR3 is TGTGCCAGCTCACAGACGCCCCAGGCGGGCGAGCAGTACTTC.

The rearrangement joins TRBV25-1 to TRBJ1-6; TRBD1 matches at 8 bases. CDR3 length equals 15 residues. Looked up from germline, CDR1 is MGHDK and CDR2 is SYGVNS. Trimming took 4 bases from V and 10 from J; bases not matched to a gene: 9. The CDR3 DNA sequence: TGTGCCAGCAGTGGCGGGACAGGTTTTAACTCACCCCTCCACTTT. Encoded protein: CASSGGTGFNSPLHF.

The CDR3 loop is CASSWGLAGDYEQYF. The CDR3 DNA follows: TGTGCCAGCAGCTGGGGACTAGCGGGGGACTACGAGCAGTACTTC. V gene TRBV5-6 combines with J gene TRBJ2-7; 14 positions agree with TRBD2. The trim removed 3 bases at V and 3 bases at J, leaving 2 bases unmatched. CDR1 and CDR2 from the germline V gene are SGHDT and YYEEEE. There are 15 residues in the CDR3. The variable domain in full, completed from reference TRBV5-6 and TRBJ2-7, reads DAGVTQSPTHLIKTRGQQVTLRCSPKSGHDTVSWYQQALGQGPQFIFQYYEEEERQRGNFPDRFSGHQFPNYSSELNVNALLLGDSALYLCASSWGLAGDYEQYFGPGTRLTVT.

The chain links TRBV25-1 to TRBJ2-1, with D hard to call. The CDR3 runs 14 residues. V was trimmed by 3 bases and J by 7 bases, leaving 13 bases between them. Germline loops: CDR1 MGHDK, CDR2 SYGVNS. The CDR3 nucleotides read TGTGCCAGCAGTGATCTCACCAGACTTAATGAGCAGTTCTTC. The encoded protein is CASSDLTRLNEQFF.

This clone has a count of ten or more. The gene calls are TRBV9 and TRBJ1-2, with 7 nucleotides matching TRBD1. CDR3 length equals 17 residues. J was trimmed by 4 bases and V by 0 bases; bases with no gene match: 12. Looked up from germline, CDR1 is SGDLS and CDR2 is YYNGEE. CDR3 bases: TGTGCCAGCAGCGTAGACCCTTCACAGGGGACGGGCTATGGCTACACCTTC. Protein product: CASSVDPSQGTGYGYTF.

The chain has TRBV20-1 and TRBJ2-4; no clear D gene. This CDR3 is 11 amino acids long. The germline CDR1 and CDR2 sequences are DFQATT and SNEGSKA (reference sequence). V lost 6 bases and J lost 8, with 11 bases in between. Here the CDR3 reads CSAPELDIQYF. In DNA form, the CDR3 reads TGCAGTGCCCCCGAGTTAGACATTCAGTACTTC.